The next 17 T cell receptor beta chains were all read from a single sample in a study of identical twins. From the 5' RACE reads, TCRdb called clonotypes with MiXCR, one entry per CDR3 protein. The table includes some 230,000 distinct CDR3 sequences, over 5% detected once. The same specimen was also included in a second study, on T cells expressing NK-cell markers.

The sample was CD8+ T cells sorted from blood. These receptors were collected from a woman aged 18-35 years in good health.

This clonotype showed up many times. The V call is TRBV3-1, the J call TRBJ2-5; D unclear. V gave up 1 base and J gave up 4 bases, with 4 bases separating them. The CDR3 extends over 12 amino acids. The germline gives CDR1 LGHDT, CDR2 YNNKEL (reference sequence). The CDR3 nucleotides read TGTGCCAGCAGCCAAGTCGGAGAGACCCAGTACTTC. Protein: CASSQVGETQYF.

This clonotype was detected many times. The chain recombines TRBV5-1 with TRBJ2-7; no clear D gene. CDR1 is SGHRS and CDR2 is YFSETQ in the germline V gene. V lost 4 bases, J lost 6 bases, and 8 bases lay in between. The CDR3 consists of 11 residues. This chain's CDR3 is CASSLPGEQYF. Written as DNA, the CDR3 is TGCGCCAGCAGCCTTCCTGGCGAGCAGTACTTC.

This clonotype has a handful of counts. The chain carries TRBV6-1 and TRBJ1-5; 10 bases match TRBD1. After removal of 5 bases from V and 6 bases from J, the junction contained 7 bases not matched to a gene. The germline CDR1 and CDR2 sequences are MNHNS and SASEGT. This CDR3 comprises 15 residues. The CDR3 is CASSSPGQGPQPQHF. CDR3 coding DNA: TGTGCCAGCAGTAGTCCGGGACAGGGGCCTCAGCCCCAGCATTTT.

This clonotype was seen repeatedly, ten times or more. The CDR3 region is CASSSGTGTEKLFF. The CDR3 DNA reads TGTGCCAGCAGCTCCGGGACAGGGACTGAAAAACTGTTTTTT. The chain links TRBV5-6 to TRBJ1-4, with TRBD1 identical over 9 bases. The CDR3 totals 14 residues. V gave up 3 bases and J gave up 7 bases; unmatched junction bases: 4. The V gene's germline CDR1 is SGHDT and CDR2 YYEEEE. Looking up the rest from reference TRBV5-6 and TRBJ1-4 gives the full variable domain: DAGVTQSPTHLIKTRGQQVTLRCSPKSGHDTVSWYQQALGQGPQFIFQYYEEEERQRGNFPDRFSGHQFPNYSSELNVNALLLGDSALYLCASSSGTGTEKLFFGSGTQLSVL.

This clonotype was found many times. The CDR3 loop is CASSPGQGYEKLFF. The DNA of the CDR3 is TGTGCCAGCAGTCCAGGACAGGGGTATGAAAAACTGTTTTTT. The gene calls are TRBV12-3 or TRBV12-4 and TRBJ1-4; 9 bases are a match to TRBD1. The CDR3 extends over 14 amino acids. V lost 5 bases, J lost 6 bases, and 4 bases stayed unmatched.

This clonotype has just a few counts. J is TRBJ2-5 and V is TRBV29-1; D is unclear. The CDR3 extends over 12 amino acids. Trimming stripped 0 bases from V and 4 bases from J, with 6 bases between. CDR1 and CDR2 (germline): SQVTM, ANQGSEA. The chain's CDR3 is CSVEESRETQYF. The CDR3 bases are TGCAGCGTTGAAGAGAGTAGAGAGACCCAGTACTTC.

This clonotype was found a few times. The chain links TRBV7-2 to TRBJ1-5, with D possibly being TRBD1 (5 bases). This CDR3 has 13 residues. Trimming took off 2 bases at V and 6 bases at J, with 8 bases between the two ends. From germline, CDR1 is SGHTA and CDR2 FQGNSA. CDR3 region: CASSLRGGQPQHF. DNA of the CDR3: TGTGCCAGCAGCTTAAGGGGTGGTCAGCCCCAGCATTTT.

The CDR3, as DNA: TGCGCCAGCAGCCAAACCGGGAGCAGGGAGCAGTACTTC. Translation: CASSQTGSREQYF. The rearrangement uses TRBV4-1 and TRBJ2-7; D perhaps matches TRBD2 (6 bases). The CDR3 is 13 residues long. The germline V and J ends were trimmed by 2 bases and 7 bases, with 12 bases remaining between them. Germline loops: CDR1 MGHRA, CDR2 YSYEKL.

J is TRBJ1-2 and V is TRBV20-1, with 7 bases identical to TRBD1. After removal of 6 bases from V and 5 bases from J, the junction contained 9 bases not matched to a gene. Germline CDR1 DFQATT, CDR2 SNEGSKA (reference sequence). This CDR3 is built from 13 residues. The CDR3 DNA reads as TGCAGTGCCTCCGGGGGACAGAGTTATGGCTACACCTTC. Protein sequence: CSASGGQSYGYTF.

This clonotype has just a few counts. The rearrangement links TRBV6-5 to TRBJ2-2; no definite D call. Germline lookup yields CDR1 MNHEY and CDR2 SVGAGI. V dropped 5 bases and J dropped 3 bases, with 19 bases sitting between them. The CDR3 spans 17 residues. CDR3 nucleotide sequence: TGTGCCAGCAGTACTATTTTTGCAGGAAGGGACACCGGGGAGCTGTTTTTT. Protein product: CASSTIFAGRDTGELFF.

This sequence joins TRBV7-9 and TRBJ2-1; TRBD2 is a possible D gene (7 bases). The V gene lost 4 bases and the J gene lost 10 bases, with 23 bases spanning the gap. Germline V lookup: CDR1 SEHNR, CDR2 FQNEAQ (reference sequence). The CDR3 extends over 16 amino acids. DNA of the CDR3: TGTGCCAGCAGCTCCCGACTGGGGGGGGCACGTCAGGAGCAGTTCTTC. It yields the protein CASSSRLGGARQEQFF.

This clonotype came up many times. This chain joins TRBV7-9 and TRBJ2-7; either TRBD1 or TRBD2 may fit D (5 bases each). Looked up from germline, CDR1 is SEHNR and CDR2 is FQNEAQ (reference sequence). CDR3 size: 16 residues. Trimming left V 1 base short and J 5 bases short, with 18 bases between. CDR3 bases: TGTGCCAGCAGCTTAGAAGGTTGGGAAAGGGACCACGAGCAGTACTTC. Protein product: CASSLEGWERDHEQYF.

The J gene is TRBJ2-5, the V gene TRBV5-1; 10 nucleotides line up with TRBD2. The CDR3 sequence is 18 residues long. After removal of 0 bases from V and 3 bases from J, the junction contained 11 bases not matched to a gene. The V gene's germline CDR1 is SGHRS and CDR2 YFSETQ. CDR3 sequence reads: CASSLVVLAGSGEETQYF. The CDR3 DNA sequence: TGCGCCAGCAGCTTGGTTGTACTAGCGGGGTCAGGAGAAGAGACCCAGTACTTC. Based on the CDR3 plus reference TRBV5-1 and TRBJ2-5, the full variable domain is KAGVTQTPRYLIKTRGQQVTLSCSPISGHRSVSWYQQTPGQGLQFLFEYFSETQRNKGNFPGRFSGRQFSNSRSEMNVSTLELGDSALYLCASSLVVLAGSGEETQYFGPGTRLLVL.

CDR3 protein: CASSPPGTVGSKQFF. CDR3 bases: TGTGCCAGCTCACCACCCGGGACTGTGGGCAGTAAGCAGTTCTTC. The chain joins TRBV18 to TRBJ2-1; weak D call: TRBD2 (6 bases). Germline values: CDR1 KGHSH, CDR2 LQKENI. The germline V and J ends were trimmed by 0 bases and 11 bases, with 17 bases remaining between them. The CDR3 contains 15 residues.

This clonotype appeared many times. V is TRBV3-1 and J is TRBJ1-5; no reliable D call. CDR1 is LGHDT, CDR2 YNNKEL, per germline (reference sequence). CDR3 length: 17 residues. With 5 bases removed from V and 0 bases from J, the gap between germline ends came to 17 bases. This CDR3 is CASSASSDGYSNQPQHF. Here the CDR3 DNA reads TGTGCCAGCAGCGCTTCTTCGGACGGCTATAGCAATCAGCCCCAGCATTTT.

J is TRBJ2-5 and V is TRBV6-7; D not resolved. TRBV6-7 is an ORF; its function is uncertain. V dropped 10 bases and J dropped 5 bases, with 11 bases sitting between them. The CDR3 has 11 residues. The CDR3 region is CATRAEETQYF. CDR3 coding DNA: TGTGCCACCCGCGCCGAGGAGACCCAGTACTTC.

This clonotype was counted ten times or more. The V gene is TRBV5-1, the J gene TRBJ2-3, with 7 positions matching TRBD2. This CDR3 spans 14 amino acids. V lost 2 bases to trimming and J lost 3 bases; unmatched junction nucleotides: 3. Looked up from germline, CDR1 is SGHRS and CDR2 is YFSETQ. Here the CDR3 reads CASSFGGSTDTQYF. The CDR3 DNA reads TGCGCCAGCAGCTTTGGCGGGAGTACAGATACGCAGTATTTT.